This TCR beta chain appears in the sequencing data of a study of shared clonotypes between healthy human individuals. Study as a whole: Three CD4 naive, three CD4 memory, two CD8 naive and one CD8 memory plate were used per donor.

Germline values: CDR1 MGHRA, CDR2 YSYEKL. The CDR3 covers 15 residues. The V end was cut by 4 bases, the J end by 4 bases, with 14 bases between. Clones were sequenced by immunoSEQ multiplex PCR, and TCRdb holds only the in-frame ones, with some missing. In the table there are around 700,000 clones, roughly 73% of which are singletons. The chain couples TRBV4-1 to TRBJ1-3; D is uncertain. The receptor was derived from a woman in her 30s in good health. The sample was memory CD4+ T cells sorted from blood. The subset denotes: CD45RA-negative fraction. CDR3 sequence reads: CASSPPGRSGNTIYF. The CDR3 DNA follows: TGCGCCAGCAGCCCCCCAGGACGTTCGGGAAACACCATATATTTT.